This TCR beta chain was retrieved from a study of blood T cells in healthy people across ages. Study-level results: Per million T cells, TCR beta diversity dropped about linearly as age rose.

It was with a sample-barcoded 5' primer and a J-beta primer mix that a second PCR of roughly 6 to 12 cycles was run. TCRdb redid the calling of the 5' RACE reads with MiXCR, one entry per CDR3 protein. The table shows roughly 650,000 distinct CDR3 sequences, with 32% occurring only once. Points on this clonotype: The antigen is not known.

The origin of this receptor is an elderly woman in good health. Sequencing was carried out using blood.

The CDR3, as DNA: TGCAGTGCTAGGAGTAGCGGGAGCCGGGGGGAGCAGTACTTC. This encodes CSARSSGSRGEQYF. The chain has TRBV20-1 and TRBJ2-7, with 9 bases that match TRBD2. The germline CDR1 and CDR2 sequences are DFQATT and SNEGSKA (reference sequence). The CDR3 has 14 residues. The V segment lost 3 bases and the J segment 7 bases; nucleotides outside the gene matches: 10.